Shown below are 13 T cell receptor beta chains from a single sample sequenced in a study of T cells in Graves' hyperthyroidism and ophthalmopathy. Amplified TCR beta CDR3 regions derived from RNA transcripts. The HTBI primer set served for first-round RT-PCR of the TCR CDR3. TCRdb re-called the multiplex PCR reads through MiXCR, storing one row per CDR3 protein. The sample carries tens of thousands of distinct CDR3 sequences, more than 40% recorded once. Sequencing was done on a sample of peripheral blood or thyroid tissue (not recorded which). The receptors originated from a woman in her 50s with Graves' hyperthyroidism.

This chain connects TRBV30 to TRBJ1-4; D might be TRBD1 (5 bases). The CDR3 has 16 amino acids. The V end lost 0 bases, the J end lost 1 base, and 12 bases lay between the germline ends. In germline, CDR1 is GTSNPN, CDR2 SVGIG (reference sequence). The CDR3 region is CAWSVHTGRTNEKLFF. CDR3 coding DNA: TGTGCCTGGAGTGTACACACAGGCCGAACTAATGAAAAACTGTTTTTT.

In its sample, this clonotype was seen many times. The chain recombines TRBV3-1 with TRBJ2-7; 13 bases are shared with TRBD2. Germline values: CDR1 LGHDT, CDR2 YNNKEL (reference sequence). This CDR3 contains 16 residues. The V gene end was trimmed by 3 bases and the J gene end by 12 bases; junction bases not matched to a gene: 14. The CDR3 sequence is CASSQQQTGLAGAVYF. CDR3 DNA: TGTGCCAGCAGCCAGCAGCAAACCGGACTAGCGGGAGCCGTGTACTTC.

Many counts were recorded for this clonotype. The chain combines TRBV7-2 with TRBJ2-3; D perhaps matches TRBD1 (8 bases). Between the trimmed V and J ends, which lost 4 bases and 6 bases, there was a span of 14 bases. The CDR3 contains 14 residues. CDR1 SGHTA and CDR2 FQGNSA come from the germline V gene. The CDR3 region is CASSWTGRADTQYF. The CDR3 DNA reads TGTGCCAGCAGCTGGACAGGGAGGGCCGATACGCAGTATTTT.

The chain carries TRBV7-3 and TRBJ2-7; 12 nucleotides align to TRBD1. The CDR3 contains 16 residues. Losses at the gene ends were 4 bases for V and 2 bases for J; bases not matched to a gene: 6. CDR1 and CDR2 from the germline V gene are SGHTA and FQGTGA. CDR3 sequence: CASSSSGDRGPYEQYF. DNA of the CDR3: TGTGCCAGCAGCTCTAGCGGGGACAGGGGGCCCTACGAGCAGTACTTC.

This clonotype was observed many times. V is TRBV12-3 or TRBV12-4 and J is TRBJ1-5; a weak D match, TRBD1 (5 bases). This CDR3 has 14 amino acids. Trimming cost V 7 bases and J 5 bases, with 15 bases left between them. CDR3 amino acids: CASNRMGGDQPQHF. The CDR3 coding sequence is TGTGCCAGCAATAGGATGGGGGGAGATCAGCCCCAGCATTTT.

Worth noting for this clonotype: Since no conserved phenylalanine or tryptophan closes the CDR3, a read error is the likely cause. CDR3 protein: CSAGPRKAQYL. The CDR3 nucleotides are TGCAGTGCTGGACCCCGGAAGGCCCAGTACCTC. The V and J genes are TRBV20-1 and TRBJ2-5; D unclear. The ends were cut back, 5 bases at V and 9 bases at J, with 13 bases in the middle. This CDR3 is 11 amino acids long. Per germline, CDR1 DFQATT and CDR2 SNEGSKA (reference sequence).

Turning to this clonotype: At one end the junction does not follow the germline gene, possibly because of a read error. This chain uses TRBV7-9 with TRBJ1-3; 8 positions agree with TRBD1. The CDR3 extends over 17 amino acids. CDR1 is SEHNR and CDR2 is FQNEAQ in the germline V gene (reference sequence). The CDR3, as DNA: TGTGCCAGCAGCTTAGGGACAGGGCGGCTCGTTGGAGACACCATATATTTT. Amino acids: CASSLGTGRLVGDTIYF.

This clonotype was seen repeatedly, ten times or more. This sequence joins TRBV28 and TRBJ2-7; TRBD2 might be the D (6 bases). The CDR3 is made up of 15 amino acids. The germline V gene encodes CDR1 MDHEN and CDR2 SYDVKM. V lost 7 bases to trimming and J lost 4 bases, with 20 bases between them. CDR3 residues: CASNTGTGTEYEQYF. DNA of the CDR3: TGTGCCAGCAACACGGGTACCGGGACTGAGTACGAGCAGTACTTC.

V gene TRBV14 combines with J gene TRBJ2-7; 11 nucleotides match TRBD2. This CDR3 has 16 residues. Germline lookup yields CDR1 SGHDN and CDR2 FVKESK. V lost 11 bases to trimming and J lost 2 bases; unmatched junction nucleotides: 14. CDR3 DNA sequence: TGTGCCTGCAACCCGTATACTAGCGGGGGCCCCTACGAGCAGTACTTC. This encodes CACNPYTSGGPYEQYF.

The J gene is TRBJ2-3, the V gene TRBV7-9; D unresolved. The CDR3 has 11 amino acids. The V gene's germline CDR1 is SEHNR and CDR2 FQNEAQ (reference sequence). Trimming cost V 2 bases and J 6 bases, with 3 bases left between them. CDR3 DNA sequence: TGTGCCAGCAGCTTAATGGATACGCAGTATTTT. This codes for CASSLMDTQYF.

The CDR3 region has the DNA TGTGCCATCAGGGGAGAGGGGGCGGGAAACATTCAGTACTTC. This sequence encodes CAIRGEGAGNIQYF. The chain combines TRBV10-3 with TRBJ2-4, with 7 bases that match TRBD1. Germline CDR1 ENHRY, CDR2 SYGVKD. Losses at the gene ends were 6 bases for V and 6 bases for J; bases not matched to a gene: 8. CDR3 length equals 14 residues.

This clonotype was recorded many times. The CDR3 coding sequence is TGTGCCAGCAGCCAAGACATGTTTTTCCAGCAGCTCCACACAGATACGCAGTATTTT. Its protein is CASSQDMFFQQLHTDTQYF. This sequence joins TRBV4-2 and TRBJ2-3; no definite D call. CDR3 length: 19 residues. The V and J ends lost 0 bases and 2 bases respectively, with 21 bases between them. From germline, CDR1 is LGHNA and CDR2 YNFKEQ.

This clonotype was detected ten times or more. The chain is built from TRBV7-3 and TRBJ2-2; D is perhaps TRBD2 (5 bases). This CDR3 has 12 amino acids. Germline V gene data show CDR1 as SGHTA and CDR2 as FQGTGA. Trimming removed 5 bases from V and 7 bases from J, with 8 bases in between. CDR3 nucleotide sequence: TGTGCCAGCAGCCTCCGGGACGGGGAGCTGTTTTTT. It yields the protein CASSLRDGELFF.